These 27 T cell receptor beta chains originate from one sample sequenced in a study of cytomegalovirus exposure and HLA in healthy donors. PCR involved 60 Vbeta and 13 Jbeta primers. Profiled with immunoSEQ multiplex PCR; TCRdb holds only in-frame clones, not every one. Among just under 150,000 clones listed, over 80% were seen once. The sample comprised PBMCs. These receptors were obtained from a woman in her twenties or thirties in good health and CMV-seronegative.

This clone was counted only a few times. Compared with germline, one end of the junction differs, possibly owing to a read error. The chain joins TRBV27 to TRBJ2-3; 8 nucleotides agree with TRBD1. Germline V gene sequence: CDR1 MNHEY, CDR2 SMNVEV (reference sequence). The CDR3 is 16 residues long. CDR3 sequence: CASSLSGTGDHRYAVF. The DNA for the CDR3 is TGTGCCAGCAGTTTAAGTGGGACAGGTGACCACAGATACGCAGTATTT.

V usage is TRBV9 and J usage is TRBJ2-3; D possibly corresponds to TRBD1 (6 bases). The CDR3 spans 15 residues. Trimming shortened V by 3 bases and J by 2 bases, and 13 bases separated the two germline ends. Germline CDR1 reads SGDLS; CDR2 reads YYNGEE. CDR3 sequence: CASSAFDRPTDTQYF. The CDR3 nucleotides read TGTGCCAGCAGCGCGTTCGACAGGCCCACAGATACGCAGTATTTT. The variable domain in full, completed from reference TRBV9 and TRBJ2-3, reads DSGVTQTPKHLITATGQRVTLRCSPRSGDLSVYWYQQSLDQGLQFLIQYYNGEERAKGNILERFSAQQFPDLHSELNLSSLELGDSALYFCASSAFDRPTDTQYFGPGTRLTVL.

The gene calls are TRBV28 and TRBJ2-7; a possible D gene is TRBD2 (6 bases). V was trimmed by 8 bases and J by 5 bases, leaving 22 bases between them. This CDR3 contains 15 residues. Germline V lookup: CDR1 MDHEN, CDR2 SYDVKM. The CDR3 DNA sequence: TGTGCCAGCGGAGGCGCCGCGGCAGGAGGGGACGAGCAGTACTTC. This translates into CASGGAAAGGDEQYF.

The chain is built from TRBV29-1 and TRBJ1-5; D is perhaps TRBD1 (6 bases). V gave up 4 bases and J gave up 5 bases, with 12 bases separating them. The CDR3 runs to 13 residues. Germline values: CDR1 SQVTM, CDR2 ANQGSEA. The CDR3 is CSVADRFDQPQHF. The CDR3 DNA follows: TGCAGCGTTGCCGACAGGTTCGATCAGCCCCAGCATTTT.

The rearrangement links TRBV7-3 to TRBJ2-7; 8 bases line up with TRBD2. Germline V gives CDR1 SGHTA, CDR2 FQGTGA. The CDR3 length is 14 residues. V lost 5 bases to trimming and J lost 5 bases; unmatched junction nucleotides: 8. CDR3 sequence reads: CASSPEGAGDEQYF. CDR3 in DNA: TGTGCCAGCAGCCCCGAGGGAGCGGGAGACGAGCAGTACTTC. The whole variable domain, filled in from reference TRBV7-3 and TRBJ2-7, reads GAGVSQTPSNKVTEKGKYVELRCDPISGHTALYWYRQSLGQGPEFLIYFQGTGAADDSGLPNDRFFAVRPEGSVSTLKIQRTERGDSAVYLCASSPEGAGDEQYFGPGTRLTVT.

CDR3 sequence reads: CASSANRVNTEAFF. DNA of the CDR3: TGTGCCAGCAGTGCAAACAGGGTGAACACTGAAGCTTTCTTT. The V and J genes are TRBV6-1 and TRBJ1-1; the D gene is possibly TRBD1 (6 bases). The V gene lost 4 bases and the J gene lost 0 bases, with 9 bases spanning the gap. The CDR3 sequence is 14 residues long. CDR1 and CDR2 from the germline V gene are MNHNS and SASEGT.

This chain connects TRBV6-1 to TRBJ1-4; D gene uncertain. The CDR3 totals 15 residues. Per germline, CDR1 MNHNS and CDR2 SASEGT. V lost 8 bases to trimming and J lost 0 bases, with 13 bases between them. CDR3 in DNA: TGTGCCAGCGCATTCTCACTTGCAACTAATGAAAAACTGTTTTTT. Its protein product is CASAFSLATNEKLFF.

This rearrangement joins TRBV7-4 to TRBJ2-3, with D tentatively TRBD1 (6 bases). Germline V gene data show CDR1 as SGHVT and CDR2 as SQSDAQ. The CDR3 consists of 16 residues. V was cut by 5 bases and J by 2 bases, with 17 bases left in between. The CDR3 reads CASSPPGHPNTDTQYF. The CDR3 nucleotides are TGTGCCAGCAGCCCTCCGGGACACCCGAACACAGATACGCAGTATTTT. Complete variable domain (other parts from reference TRBV7-4 and TRBJ2-3): GAGVSQSPRYKVAKRGRDVALRCDSISGHVTLYWYRQTLGQGSEVLTYSQSDAQRDKSGRPSGRFSAERPERSVSTLKIQRTEQGDSAVYLCASSPPGHPNTDTQYFGPGTRLTVL.

This clone occurred a few times. The chain couples TRBV5-6 to TRBJ2-2; D not resolved. This CDR3 has 13 amino acids. The germline CDR1 and CDR2 sequences are SGHDT and YYEEEE. V lost 5 bases, J lost 5 bases, and 10 bases lay in between. The CDR3 bases are TGTGCCAGCAGGGCCCAACAAACCGGGGAGCTGTTTTTT. It yields the protein CASRAQQTGELFF.

The chain has TRBV28 and TRBJ2-2; 9 nucleotides agree with TRBD2. The CDR3 spans 17 residues. The ends lost 10 bases at V and 0 bases at J; junction bases unmatched: 12. CDR1 is MDHEN, CDR2 SYDVKM, per germline. The CDR3 nucleotides are TGTGCCACCCGAACGAGACTAGCGGTCGCGAACACCGGGGAGCTGTTTTTT. Protein sequence: CATRTRLAVANTGELFF.

The chain couples TRBV21-1 to TRBJ2-7; the table's TRBD2 call for D was not verified on the DNA. TRBV21-1 is described as a pseudogene. The CDR3 totals 15 residues. CDR3 loop: CASSKDEGTAYEQYF. CDR3 nucleotide sequence: TGTGCCAGCAGCAAAGACGAGGGGACTGCCTACGAGCAGTACTTC.

This clone has only a few counts. The chain employs TRBV10-1 and TRBJ2-7; D unresolved. Per the germline V gene, CDR1 is WNHNN and CDR2 is SYGVQD (reference sequence). This CDR3 spans 13 amino acids. V lost 3 bases and J 3 bases, leaving 9 bases between the germline ends. CDR3 nucleotide sequence: TGCGCCAGCAGTGAAATGGGCCTCTACGAGCAGTACTTC. Translation gives CASSEMGLYEQYF.

The CDR3 region has the DNA TGCAGCGGGGGGACAGCTTCTGAAGCTTTCTTT. Translation: CSGGTASEAFF. The chain employs TRBV29-1 and TRBJ1-1; 7 bases match TRBD1. Germline lookup yields CDR1 SQVTM and CDR2 ANQGSEA. V was pared by 7 bases and J by 6 bases, with 5 bases of the junction left unmatched. The CDR3 has 11 residues.

V is TRBV6-6 and J is TRBJ1-4; a possible D gene is TRBD1 (6 bases). CDR3 length: 14 residues. From germline, CDR1 is MNHNY and CDR2 SVGAGI (reference sequence). V was clipped by 2 bases and J by 4 bases, with 8 bases between them. In nucleotides, the CDR3 is TGTGCCAGCAGTTACGAACAGGGTAATGAAAAACTGTTTTTT. As protein: CASSYEQGNEKLFF.

The chain uses TRBV2 and TRBJ1-6; 12 bases are a match to TRBD1. J lost 8 bases, V lost 6 bases, and 5 bases had no gene match. The CDR3 covers 15 residues. Germline V gene data show CDR1 as SNHLY and CDR2 as FYNNEI. CDR3 DNA sequence: TGTGCCAGCAGGGGACAGGGGGCAGGGGATTCACCCCTCCACTTT. This translates into CASRGQGAGDSPLHF.

The rearrangement uses TRBV5-1 and TRBJ2-3, with TRBD1 identical over 9 bases. V was pared by 2 bases and J by 4 bases, with 5 bases of the junction left unmatched. The germline V gene has CDR1 SGHRS and CDR2 YFSETQ. The CDR3 is made up of 15 amino acids. DNA for the CDR3: TGCGCCAGCAGCTTTGGGACAGGGTACCCAGATACGCAGTATTTT. Its translation is CASSFGTGYPDTQYF.

The chain combines TRBV2 with TRBJ2-1; D is uncertain. V shed 10 bases and J shed 9 bases, with 10 bases lying between them. The CDR3 spans 10 residues. The germline V gene has CDR1 SNHLY and CDR2 FYNNEI. Written as DNA, the CDR3 is TGTGCCACCAGGTTTCGTGAGCAGTTCTTC. It translates to CATRFREQFF.

The V call is TRBV30, the J call TRBJ2-5, with 8 bases fitting TRBD1. The CDR3 sequence is 15 residues long. Germline loops: CDR1 GTSNPN, CDR2 SVGIG (reference sequence). With 0 bases clipped from V and 5 bases from J, the junction kept 8 bases outside the gene matches. CDR3 nucleotides: TGTGCCTGGAGTGTACGCGCAGGGGGCTTCGAGACCCAGTACTTC. It codes for CAWSVRAGGFETQYF.

The chain links TRBV11-2 to TRBJ1-4, with 9 nucleotides matching TRBD1. The length of the CDR3 is 15 residues. Per germline, CDR1 SGHAT and CDR2 FQNNGV. V dropped 5 bases and J dropped 7; count of bases not matched to a gene: 8. The CDR3 DNA reads as TGTGCCAGCAGCCCTAGGACAGGGGAGGCTGAAAAACTGTTTTTT. Its protein product is CASSPRTGEAEKLFF.

This sequence joins TRBV7-8 and TRBJ2-1; 14 nucleotides align to TRBD2. Germline V gives CDR1 SGHVS, CDR2 FQNEAQ. J gave up 9 bases and V 1 base, and 2 bases lay outside the gene matches. CDR3 size: 15 residues. CDR3 sequence: CASSLVGTSGSEQFF. The CDR3 DNA follows: TGTGCCAGCAGCTTAGTTGGGACTAGCGGGAGTGAGCAGTTCTTC.

The chain uses TRBV5-6 and TRBJ1-4; D might be TRBD1 (6 bases). Germline V gives CDR1 SGHDT, CDR2 YYEEEE. Trimming removed 4 bases from V and 7 bases from J, with 14 bases in between. The CDR3 is 14 amino acids. CDR3 protein: CASSVGAVGEKLFF. The DNA for the CDR3 is TGTGCCAGCAGCGTGGGGGCTGTGGGTGAAAAACTGTTTTTT.

The table lists this clone with a few counts. The chain combines TRBV11-2 with TRBJ2-5; D is uncertain. The CDR3 is made up of 13 amino acids. The germline gives CDR1 SGHAT, CDR2 FQNNGV. The ends were cut back, 1 base at V and 3 bases at J, with 6 bases in the middle. CDR3: CASSLGEKETQYF. DNA for the CDR3: TGTGCCAGCAGCTTAGGAGAGAAAGAGACCCAGTACTTC.

CDR3 sequence: CASSLEGGQGEENTIYF. The CDR3 region has the DNA TGTGCCAGCAGCTTAGAGGGGGGGCAGGGCGAAGAAAACACCATATATTTT. The rearrangement joins TRBV7-6 to TRBJ1-3, with TRBD1 as a possible D gene (6 bases). Trimming took off 1 base at V and 6 bases at J, with 19 bases between the two ends. Germline CDR1 SGHVS, CDR2 FNYEAQ. This CDR3 has 17 amino acids.

This clone appeared a few times. V usage is TRBV5-1 and J usage is TRBJ2-2; possibly TRBD1 for D (5 bases). V lost 0 bases, J lost 1 base, and 10 bases lay in between. This CDR3 is built from 16 residues. CDR1 SGHRS and CDR2 YFSETQ come from the germline V gene. CDR3 sequence reads: CASSLEGSLNTGELFF. The CDR3 region has the DNA TGCGCCAGCAGCTTGGAGGGGTCTCTGAACACCGGGGAGCTGTTTTTT. The full variable domain, with the rest looked up from reference TRBV5-1 and TRBJ2-2, is KAGVTQTPRYLIKTRGQQVTLSCSPISGHRSVSWYQQTPGQGLQFLFEYFSETQRNKGNFPGRFSGRQFSNSRSEMNVSTLELGDSALYLCASSLEGSLNTGELFFGEGSRLTVL.

As for this clone: Sequence at one end of the junction differs from germline and may be a read error. The rearrangement uses TRBV7-9 and TRBJ2-3; 9 bases are shared with TRBD1. Germline loops: CDR1 SEHNR, CDR2 FQNEAQ (reference sequence). This CDR3 has 16 residues. CDR3 sequence reads: CSSSYQGDRDGNTQYF. The DNA of the CDR3 is TGTTCCAGCAGCTACCAGGGGGACAGGGATGGGAATACGCAGTATTTT.

This sequence joins TRBV27 and TRBJ1-2; D unresolved. V dropped 3 bases and J dropped 8 bases, with 13 bases sitting between them. CDR3 length: 13 residues. CDR1 is MNHEY, CDR2 SMNVEV, per germline (reference sequence). The CDR3 here is CASSFAGAWGYTF. The CDR3 DNA follows: TGTGCCAGCAGTTTTGCGGGCGCATGGGGCTACACCTTC.

The chain is built from TRBV5-6 and TRBJ2-5; 9 bases are shared with TRBD2. The CDR3 has 16 residues. Trimming at V came to 4 bases and at J to 2 bases, leaving 9 bases not matched to a gene. The germline V gene has CDR1 SGHDT and CDR2 YYEEEE. The CDR3 DNA follows: TGTGCCAGCAGCACCACCGGGACTAGCAAACAAGAGACCCAGTACTTC. This encodes CASSTTGTSKQETQYF.